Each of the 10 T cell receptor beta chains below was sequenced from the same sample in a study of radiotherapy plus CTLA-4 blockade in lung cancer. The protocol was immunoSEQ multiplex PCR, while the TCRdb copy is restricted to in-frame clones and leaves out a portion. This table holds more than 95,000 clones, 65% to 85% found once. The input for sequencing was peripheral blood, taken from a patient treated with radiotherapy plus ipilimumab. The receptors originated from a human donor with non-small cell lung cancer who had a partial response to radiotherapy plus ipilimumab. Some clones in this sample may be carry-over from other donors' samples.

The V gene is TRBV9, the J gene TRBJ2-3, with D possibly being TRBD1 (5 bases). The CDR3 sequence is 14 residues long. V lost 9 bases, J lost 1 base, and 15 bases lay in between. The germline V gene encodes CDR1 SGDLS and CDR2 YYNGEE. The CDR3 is CANPGKGGTDTQYF. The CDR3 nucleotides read TGTGCCAACCCAGGGAAAGGGGGCACAGATACGCAGTATTTT.

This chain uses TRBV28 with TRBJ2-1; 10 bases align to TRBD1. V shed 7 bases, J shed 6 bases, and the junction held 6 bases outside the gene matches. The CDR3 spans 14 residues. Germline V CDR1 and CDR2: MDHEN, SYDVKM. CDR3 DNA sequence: TGTGCCAGCATCGAGACAGGGGGCCCCAATGAGCAGTTCTTC. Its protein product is CASIETGGPNEQFF.

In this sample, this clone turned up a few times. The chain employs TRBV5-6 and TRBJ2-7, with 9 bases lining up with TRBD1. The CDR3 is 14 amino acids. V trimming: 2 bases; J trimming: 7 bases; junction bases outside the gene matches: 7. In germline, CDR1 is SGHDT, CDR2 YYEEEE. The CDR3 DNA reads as TGTGCCAGCAGCTTCGGACAGGGGTTGTTAGAGCAGTACTTC. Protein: CASSFGQGLLEQYF.

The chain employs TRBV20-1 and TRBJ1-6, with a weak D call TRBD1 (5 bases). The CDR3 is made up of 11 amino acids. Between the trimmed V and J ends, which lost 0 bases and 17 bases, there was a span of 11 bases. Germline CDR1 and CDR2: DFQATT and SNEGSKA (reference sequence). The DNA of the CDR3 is TGCAGTGCTAGAGATCGCAGGGTCTTCCACTTT. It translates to CSARDRRVFHF.

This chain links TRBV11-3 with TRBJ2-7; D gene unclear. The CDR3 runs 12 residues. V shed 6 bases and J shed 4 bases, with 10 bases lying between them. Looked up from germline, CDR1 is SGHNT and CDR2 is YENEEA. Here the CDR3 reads CASSKEAYEQYF. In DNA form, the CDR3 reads TGTGCCAGCAGTAAAGAAGCGTACGAGCAGTACTTC.

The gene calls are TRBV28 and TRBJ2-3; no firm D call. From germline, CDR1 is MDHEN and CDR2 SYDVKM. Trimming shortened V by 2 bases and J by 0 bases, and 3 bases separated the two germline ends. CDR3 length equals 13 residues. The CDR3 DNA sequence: TGTGCCAGCAGTTTACCTAGCACAGATACGCAGTATTTT. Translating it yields CASSLPSTDTQYF.

The CDR3 bases are TGTGCCAGCAGTTCCGCAGGGTGGGTGGCTGGGGCCAACGTCCTGACTTTC. This codes for CASSSAGWVAGANVLTF. The rearrangement joins TRBV28 to TRBJ2-6; D perhaps matches TRBD1 (5 bases). This CDR3 is 17 amino acids long. From germline, CDR1 is MDHEN and CDR2 SYDVKM. Trimming took off 4 bases at V and 2 bases at J, with 15 bases between the two ends.

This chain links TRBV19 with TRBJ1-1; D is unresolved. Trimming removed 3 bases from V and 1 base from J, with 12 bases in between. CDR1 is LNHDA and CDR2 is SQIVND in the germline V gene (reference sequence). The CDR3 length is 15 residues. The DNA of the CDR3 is TGTGCCAGTAGTATGGGGAGGCCGGAGAACACTGAAGCTTTCTTT. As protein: CASSMGRPENTEAFF.

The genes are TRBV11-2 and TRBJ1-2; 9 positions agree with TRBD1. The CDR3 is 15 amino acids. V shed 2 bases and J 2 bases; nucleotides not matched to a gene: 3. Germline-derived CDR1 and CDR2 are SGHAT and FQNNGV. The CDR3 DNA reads TGTGCCAGCAGCTTATACGGACAGGGGAACTATGGCTACACCTTC. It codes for CASSLYGQGNYGYTF.

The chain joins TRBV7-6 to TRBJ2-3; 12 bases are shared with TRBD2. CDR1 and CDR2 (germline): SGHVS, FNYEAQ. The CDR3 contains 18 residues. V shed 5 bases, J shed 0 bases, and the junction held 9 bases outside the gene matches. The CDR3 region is CASSTGLAGTISTDTQYF. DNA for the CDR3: TGTGCCAGCAGCACAGGACTAGCGGGGACGATTAGCACAGATACGCAGTATTTT.